This T cell receptor (beta chain) was identified in a study of regulatory T cells in long-lasting Graves disease. Across the whole study: Persistent Graves' disease denoted over 5 years of antithyroid drugs plus positive TSH receptor antibodies.

With V trimmed by 8 bases and J by 1 base, 5 bases remained unmatched. The germline V gene has CDR1 KGHSH and CDR2 LQKENI. The length of the CDR3 is 14 residues. This clonotype has at least ten counts. Its antigen is as yet unknown. As for time point: persistent/refractory GD, antithyroid drugs over 5 years with positive TRAb. Scientists built the TCR library using RNA that was extracted from PBMCs. Criteria from the American Thyroid Association guidelines were applied to diagnose Graves' disease. Study results and limitations: Among samples with persistent disease, TRBV28, TRBJ1-2 and TRBJ2-5 were favored. What was studied was peripheral blood only, and not thyroid tissue.

Construction of TCR beta libraries relied on iRepertoire HTBI primers and on Arm-PCR targeting CDR3 regions. TCRdb recomputed calls from the multiplex PCR reads with MiXCR, one row per CDR3 protein. The repertoire holds fewer than 400,000 distinct CDR3 sequences, with about 19% as singletons. The source was peripheral blood mononuclear cells (PBMCs), collected when the disease was refractory, from a patient treated with antithyroid drugs. The rearrangement joins TRBV18 to TRBJ1-1; 9 bases are a match to TRBD1. The TCR comes from a female donor with Graves disease. CDR3 sequence: CASSSGQGNTEAFF. The CDR3, as DNA: TGTGCCAGCAGTTCGGGACAGGGGAACACTGAAGCTTTCTTT.